This TCR beta chain comes out of a study of beta chain features in type 1 diabetes. Overall study findings and caveats: Here, the possible influence of HLA type (on TCRB rearrangement) remained unresolved. Patients with Type 1 diabetes showed moderately but significantly shorter TCRB CDR3s in all four CD4+ subsets.

TCRB transcripts that were expressed got sequenced, as all of the isolated RNA had been reverse transcribed. Generated by immunoSEQ multiplex PCR, the TCRdb table keeps only in-frame clones and is missing some. The sample includes roughly 400,000 clones, 9.6% of them seen just once. Per the germline V gene, CDR1 is SEHNR and CDR2 is FQNEAQ (reference sequence). The V gene lost 6 bases and the J gene lost 1 base, with 12 bases spanning the gap. This CDR3 is 14 amino acids long. Turning to this clone: Its antigen is not identified.

The sequence derives from a man aged 25 to 40 with type 1 diabetes. The chain employs TRBV7-9 and TRBJ1-1; D unresolved. Sequenced input: central memory CD4+ T cells from blood. CDR3 sequence: CASRNPSPNTEAFF. In DNA form, the CDR3 reads TGTGCCAGCAGAAATCCTAGCCCGAACACTGAAGCTTTCTTT.